This T cell receptor beta chain is from a study of T cells in Graves' hyperthyroidism and ophthalmopathy. TCR beta CDR3 sequences were amplified from RNA transcripts. First-round RT-PCR targeting the TCR CDR3 was performed with the HTBI primer set. TCRdb passed the multiplex PCR reads through MiXCR, listing each CDR3 protein once. This table has approximately 610,000 distinct CDR3 sequences, approximately 16% appearing once. At least ten counts were recorded for this clonotype. CDR1 is SGHTA and CDR2 is FQGNSA in the germline V gene. This CDR3 has 14 residues. V was cut by 3 bases and J by 4 bases, with 10 bases left in between.

V is TRBV7-2 and J is TRBJ2-1; D possibly corresponds to TRBD2 (6 bases). Sequenced input: blood. This TCR came from a woman aged 18-29 years with Graves' hyperthyroidism. The CDR3 sequence is CASSFERAYNEQFF. In DNA, the CDR3 is TGTGCCAGCAGCTTTGAGCGGGCTTACAATGAGCAGTTCTTC.